A selection of T cell receptor beta chains follows, all from one sample in a study of regulatory T cells in long-lasting Graves disease. MiXCR, applied by TCRdb to the multiplex PCR reads, yields one record per CDR3 protein. The sample consists of hundreds of thousands of distinct CDR3 sequences, approximately 22% of them appearing once. The sequencing used peripheral blood mononuclear cells (PBMCs), collected when the disease was refractory, from a patient treated with antithyroid drugs. The receptors come from a female donor with Graves disease. CDR3s leave out the opening cysteine and the closing phenylalanine or tryptophan. The order of the fields is J gene, clone size, V gene, CDR3 protein. Size is omitted from some rows. Given values are once, few, many or a class for expanded clones.

j_gene: TRBJ2-2
abundance: many
v_gene: TRBV11-2
CDR3aa: ASSQTGATNTGELF

j_gene: TRBJ1-5
abundance: many
v_gene: TRBV7-2
CDR3aa: ASSLQGASNQPQH

j_gene: TRBJ2-7
abundance: .
v_gene: TRBV6-1
CDR3aa: ASSPQRAYEQY

j_gene: TRBJ2-1
abundance: many
v_gene: TRBV2
CDR3aa: ASSDAGQGGT

j_gene: TRBJ1-2
abundance: many
v_gene: TRBV11-2
CDR3aa: ASSKDPTENYGYT

j_gene: TRBJ2-6
abundance: .
v_gene: TRBV28
CDR3aa: ASRPLTASGANVLT

j_gene: TRBJ1-1
abundance: few
v_gene: TRBV9
CDR3aa: ASSAPPTSTAEAF

j_gene: TRBJ2-7
abundance: many
v_gene: TRBV2
CDR3aa: ASSEALRPRDYEQY

j_gene: TRBJ2-5
abundance: many
v_gene: TRBV28
CDR3aa: ASSKGVETQY

j_gene: TRBJ2-7
abundance: many
v_gene: TRBV20-1
CDR3aa: SAGPSGTSSAEQY

j_gene: TRBJ2-5
abundance: .
v_gene: TRBV4-1
CDR3aa: ASSPMGGGETQY

j_gene: TRBJ1-5
abundance: few
v_gene: TRBV20-1
CDR3aa: SASSLDRGQIGNQPQH

j_gene: TRBJ2-5
abundance: many
v_gene: TRBV12-3/TRBV12-4
CDR3aa: ASSILAAQETQY

j_gene: TRBJ1-2
abundance: .
v_gene: TRBV6-1
CDR3aa: ASSRPRDSEAYGYT

j_gene: TRBJ1-1
abundance: .
v_gene: TRBV5-6
CDR3aa: ASTGGARLNTEAF

j_gene: TRBJ2-7
abundance: many
v_gene: TRBV29-1
CDR3aa: SVEGLAEGPYEQY

j_gene: TRBJ2-3
abundance: .
v_gene: TRBV28
CDR3aa: ASSSPGTGYEGTQY

j_gene: TRBJ2-7
abundance: many
v_gene: TRBV3-1
CDR3aa: ASSQGLGPTYEQY

j_gene: TRBJ2-5
abundance: many
v_gene: TRBV6-1
CDR3aa: ASSEISGTSIAETQY

j_gene: TRBJ2-5
abundance: many
v_gene: TRBV2
CDR3aa: ASSDGLLG

j_gene: TRBJ2-1
abundance: .
v_gene: TRBV24-1
CDR3aa: ATSRTSWDEQF

j_gene: TRBJ2-5
abundance: few
v_gene: TRBV7-9
CDR3aa: ASSLLEAAQETQY

j_gene: TRBJ1-6
abundance: many
v_gene: TRBV28
CDR3aa: ASSTWDRRASPLH

j_gene: TRBJ2-5
abundance: many
v_gene: TRBV12-3/TRBV12-4
CDR3aa: ASSFGPGTQY

j_gene: TRBJ2-7
abundance: .
v_gene: TRBV7-9
CDR3aa: ASSLAFGGLSYEQY

j_gene: TRBJ2-5
abundance: many
v_gene: TRBV20-1
CDR3aa: SARGAPSVQETQY

j_gene: TRBJ2-2
abundance: many
v_gene: TRBV20-1
CDR3aa: SAKPGQSNTGELF

j_gene: TRBJ1-3
abundance: few
v_gene: TRBV7-2
CDR3aa: ASSRPGVGNTIY

j_gene: TRBJ2-7
abundance: many
v_gene: TRBV28
CDR3aa: ASSPREIYEQY

j_gene: TRBJ2-2
abundance: .
v_gene: TRBV7-9
CDR3aa: ASSPVAGNTGELF

j_gene: TRBJ2-7
abundance: many
v_gene: TRBV27
CDR3aa: ASSISGTGSSWPSYEQY

j_gene: TRBJ2-7
abundance: .
v_gene: TRBV27
CDR3aa: ASRLAGTSYEQY

j_gene: TRBJ2-7
abundance: .
v_gene: TRBV27
CDR3aa: ASSLGGFGSYEQY

j_gene: TRBJ1-2
abundance: many
v_gene: TRBV28
CDR3aa: ASSGSTGGESGYT

j_gene: TRBJ2-6
abundance: .
v_gene: TRBV9
CDR3aa: ASSLSGVGANVLT

j_gene: TRBJ2-7
abundance: few
v_gene: TRBV18
CDR3aa: ASSPNPVVAYEQY

j_gene: TRBJ2-5
abundance: .
v_gene: TRBV2
CDR3aa: ASRRGPETQH

j_gene: TRBJ2-3
abundance: .
v_gene: TRBV20-1
CDR3aa: SASQAPGPDTQY

j_gene: TRBJ2-7
abundance: few
v_gene: TRBV18
CDR3aa: ASSPRISYEQY

j_gene: TRBJ2-5
abundance: many
v_gene: TRBV6-1
CDR3aa: ASSRGSLETQY

j_gene: TRBJ2-7
abundance: few
v_gene: TRBV19
CDR3aa: ASAGGPYEQY

j_gene: TRBJ2-7
abundance: many
v_gene: TRBV27
CDR3aa: ASSLGGPQYEQY

j_gene: TRBJ1-6
abundance: many
v_gene: TRBV27
CDR3aa: ASSLGRNSPLH

j_gene: TRBJ1-5
abundance: few
v_gene: TRBV11-2
CDR3aa: ASSLGGSPQH

j_gene: TRBJ1-5
abundance: many
v_gene: TRBV12-3/TRBV12-4
CDR3aa: ASSSGGYGQGVDQPQH

j_gene: TRBJ2-5
abundance: .
v_gene: TRBV13
CDR3aa: ASPRSWYQETQY

j_gene: TRBJ1-4
abundance: many
v_gene: TRBV15
CDR3aa: ATSSLGQFNEKLF

j_gene: TRBJ2-5
abundance: many
v_gene: TRBV12-3/TRBV12-4
CDR3aa: ASSTSGQETQY

j_gene: TRBJ2-2
abundance: many
v_gene: TRBV20-1
CDR3aa: SAKTGGAGTGELF

j_gene: TRBJ2-7
abundance: few
v_gene: TRBV4-1
CDR3aa: ASSPSPTTYEQY

j_gene: TRBJ2-3
abundance: few
v_gene: TRBV2
CDR3aa: ASSPTGVDTQY

j_gene: TRBJ2-1
abundance: many
v_gene: TRBV3-1
CDR3aa: ASQGQGAYNEQF

j_gene: TRBJ2-2
abundance: .
v_gene: TRBV29-1
CDR3aa: SGGQGGYSGELF

j_gene: TRBJ1-4
abundance: .
v_gene: TRBV5-1
CDR3aa: ASSWDGVEEKLF

j_gene: TRBJ2-5
abundance: many
v_gene: TRBV20-1
CDR3aa: SAPRSSGGGETQY